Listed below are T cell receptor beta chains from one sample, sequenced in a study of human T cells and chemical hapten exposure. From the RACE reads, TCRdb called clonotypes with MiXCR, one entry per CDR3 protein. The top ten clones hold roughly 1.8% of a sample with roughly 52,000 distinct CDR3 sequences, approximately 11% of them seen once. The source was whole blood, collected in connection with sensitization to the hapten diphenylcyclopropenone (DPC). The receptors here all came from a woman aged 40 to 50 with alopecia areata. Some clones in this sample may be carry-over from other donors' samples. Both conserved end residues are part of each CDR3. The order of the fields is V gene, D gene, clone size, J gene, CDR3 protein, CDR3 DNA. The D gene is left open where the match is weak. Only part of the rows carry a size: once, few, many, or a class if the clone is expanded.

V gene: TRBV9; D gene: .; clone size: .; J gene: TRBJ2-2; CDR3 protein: CASSVVGTGELFF; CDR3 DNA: TGTGCCAGCAGCGTAGTTGGCACCGGGGAGCTGTTTTTT
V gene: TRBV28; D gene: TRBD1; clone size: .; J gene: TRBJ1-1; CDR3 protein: CASRSGTANTEAFF; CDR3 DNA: TGTGCCAGCAGGTCGGGGACAGCGAACACTGAAGCTTTCTTT
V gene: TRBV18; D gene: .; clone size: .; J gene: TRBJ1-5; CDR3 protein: CASSPTGAGEPQHF; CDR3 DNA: TGTGCCAGCTCACCCACGGGCGCCGGGGAGCCCCAGCATTTT
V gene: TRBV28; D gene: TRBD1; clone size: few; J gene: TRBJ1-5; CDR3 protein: CASRNLAGGYDQPQHF; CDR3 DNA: TGTGCCAGCAGGAATCTGGCAGGGGGCTACGATCAGCCCCAGCATTTT
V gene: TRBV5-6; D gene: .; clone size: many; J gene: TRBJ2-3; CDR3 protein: CASSLRLRGADTQYF; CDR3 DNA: TGTGCCAGCAGCTTGCGTCTGCGGGGTGCAGATACGCAGTATTTT
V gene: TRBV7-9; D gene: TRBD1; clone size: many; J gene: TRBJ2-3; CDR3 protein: CASSIQGSDTQYF; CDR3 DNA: TGTGCCAGCAGCATACAGGGGTCAGATACGCAGTATTTT
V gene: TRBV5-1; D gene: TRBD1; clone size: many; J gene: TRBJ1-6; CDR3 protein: CASRSGQENNSPLHF; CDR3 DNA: TGCGCCAGCAGGTCGGGACAGGAAAATAATTCACCCCTCCACTTT
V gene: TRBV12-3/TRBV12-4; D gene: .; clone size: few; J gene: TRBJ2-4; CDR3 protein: CASSLSRVVNIQYF; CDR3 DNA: TGTGCCAGCAGTTTAAGCAGGGTAGTAAACATTCAGTACTTC
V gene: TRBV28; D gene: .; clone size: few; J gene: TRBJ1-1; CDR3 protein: CASLPRITEAFF; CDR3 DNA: TGTGCCAGCTTACCCAGGATAACTGAAGCTTTCTTT
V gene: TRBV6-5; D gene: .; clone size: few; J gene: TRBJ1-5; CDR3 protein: CASRKGDQPQHF; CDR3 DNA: TGTGCCAGCAGAAAGGGGGATCAGCCCCAGCATTTT
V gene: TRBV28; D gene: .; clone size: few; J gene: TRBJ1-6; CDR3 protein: CASSFGDRSYNSPLHF; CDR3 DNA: TGTGCCAGCAGTTTCGGGGACCGCTCCTATAATTCACCCCTCCACTTT
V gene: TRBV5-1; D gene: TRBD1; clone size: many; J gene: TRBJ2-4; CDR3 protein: CASSGTGFEGIQYF; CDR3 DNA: TGCGCCAGCAGCGGGACAGGCTTTGAAGGCATTCAGTACTTC
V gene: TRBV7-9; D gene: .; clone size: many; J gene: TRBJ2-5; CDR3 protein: CASSITSGARETQYF; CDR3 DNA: TGTGCCAGCAGCATAACCTCCGGGGCGCGAGAGACCCAGTACTTC
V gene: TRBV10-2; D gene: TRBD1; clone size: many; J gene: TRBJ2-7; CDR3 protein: CASTGQGHYEQYF; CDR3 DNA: TGCGCCAGCACAGGACAGGGACACTACGAGCAGTACTTC
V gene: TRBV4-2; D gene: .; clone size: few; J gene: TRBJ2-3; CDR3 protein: CASSQEWVRTDTQYF; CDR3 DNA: TGTGCCAGCAGCCAAGAGTGGGTCCGCACAGATACGCAGTATTTT
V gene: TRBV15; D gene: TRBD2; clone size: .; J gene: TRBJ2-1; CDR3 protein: CATSSHQGLAGRNEQFF; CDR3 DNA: TGTGCCACCAGCAGCCACCAGGGACTAGCGGGAAGGAATGAGCAGTTCTTC
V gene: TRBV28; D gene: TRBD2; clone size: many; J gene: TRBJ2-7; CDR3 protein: CASRARLAGEQYF; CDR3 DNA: TGTGCCAGCAGGGCCAGACTAGCGGGAGAGCAGTACTTC
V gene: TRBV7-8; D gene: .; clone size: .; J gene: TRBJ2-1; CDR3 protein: CASSSYRALRGEYNEQFF; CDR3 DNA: TGTGCCAGCAGCTCTTACAGGGCATTGAGGGGAGAATACAATGAGCAGTTCTTC
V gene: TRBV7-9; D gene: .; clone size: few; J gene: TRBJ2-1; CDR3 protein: CASSLPDEQFF; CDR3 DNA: TGTGCCAGCAGCCTCCCGGATGAGCAGTTCTTC
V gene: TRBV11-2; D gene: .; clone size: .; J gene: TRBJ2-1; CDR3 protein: CASSLTAAYNEQFF; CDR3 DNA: TGTGCCAGCAGCTTAACCGCGGCCTACAATGAGCAGTTCTTC
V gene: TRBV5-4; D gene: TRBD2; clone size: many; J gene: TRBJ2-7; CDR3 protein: CASSLGLASNEQYF; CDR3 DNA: TGTGCCAGCAGCTTGGGACTAGCATCCAACGAGCAGTACTTC
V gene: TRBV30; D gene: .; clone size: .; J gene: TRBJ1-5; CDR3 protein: CAWSTIHGNQPQHF; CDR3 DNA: TGTGCCTGGAGTACAATCCACGGCAATCAGCCCCAGCATTTT
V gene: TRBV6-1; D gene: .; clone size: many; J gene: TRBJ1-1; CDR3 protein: CASRTSLTTEAFF; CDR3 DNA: TGTGCCAGCAGGACATCACTAACCACTGAAGCTTTCTTT
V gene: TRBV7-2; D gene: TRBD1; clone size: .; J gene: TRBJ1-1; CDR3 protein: CASSLTGESTEAFF; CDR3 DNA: TGTGCCAGCAGCCTCACAGGGGAGAGCACTGAAGCTTTCTTT
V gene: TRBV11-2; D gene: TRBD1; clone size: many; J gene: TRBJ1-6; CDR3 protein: CASSPQGAPSSPLHF; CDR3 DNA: TGTGCCAGCAGCCCGCAGGGGGCTCCCAGTTCACCCCTCCACTTT
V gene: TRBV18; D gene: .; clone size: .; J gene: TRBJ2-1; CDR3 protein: CASSPRGNYNEQFF; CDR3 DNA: TGTGCCAGCTCACCACGGGGGAACTACAATGAGCAGTTCTTC
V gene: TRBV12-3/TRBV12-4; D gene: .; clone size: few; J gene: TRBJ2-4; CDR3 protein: CASSLRSAQNIQYF; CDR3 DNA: TGTGCCAGCAGTTTACGCAGCGCCCAAAACATTCAGTACTTC
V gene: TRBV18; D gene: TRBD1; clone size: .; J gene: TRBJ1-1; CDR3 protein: CASSRDRGQNTEAFF; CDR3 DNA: TGTGCCAGCTCAAGGGACAGGGGGCAGAACACTGAAGCTTTCTTT
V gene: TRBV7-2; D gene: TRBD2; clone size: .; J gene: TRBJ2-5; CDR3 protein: CASSAFTGTTQETQYF; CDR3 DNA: TGTGCCAGCAGCGCATTCACCGGGACTACACAAGAGACCCAGTACTTC
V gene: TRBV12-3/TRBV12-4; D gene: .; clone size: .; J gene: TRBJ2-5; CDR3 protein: CASSLTSGETQYF; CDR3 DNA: TGTGCCAGCAGTTTAACTTCGGGGGAGACCCAGTACTTC
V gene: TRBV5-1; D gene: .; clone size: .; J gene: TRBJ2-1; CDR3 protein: CASSLAGYNNEQFF; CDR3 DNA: TGCGCCAGCAGCTTGGCGGGTTATAACAATGAGCAGTTCTTC